This record looks at one T cell receptor (beta chain) sequence and its context. The data were taken from a study of control samples from healthy donors and cancer patients. TCRdb's copy holds only in-frame clones and misses some; the assay was immunoSEQ multiplex PCR. The data contain 80,000 to 100,000 clones, over 85% of them singletons. The clonotype was recovered from a human donor in good health. The donor label of this sample is uncertain. Sequenced sample: blood.

DNA for the CDR3: TGTGCCAGTAGTATTATCTATAGCGGCGGCACCTATGGCTACACCTTC. Amino acids: CASSIIYSGGTYGYTF. The chain is built from TRBV19 and TRBJ1-2; D call uncertain. The V gene lost 3 bases and the J gene lost 4 bases, with 18 bases spanning the gap. CDR3 length: 16 amino acids. Per the germline V gene, CDR1 is LNHDA and CDR2 is SQIVND (reference sequence).